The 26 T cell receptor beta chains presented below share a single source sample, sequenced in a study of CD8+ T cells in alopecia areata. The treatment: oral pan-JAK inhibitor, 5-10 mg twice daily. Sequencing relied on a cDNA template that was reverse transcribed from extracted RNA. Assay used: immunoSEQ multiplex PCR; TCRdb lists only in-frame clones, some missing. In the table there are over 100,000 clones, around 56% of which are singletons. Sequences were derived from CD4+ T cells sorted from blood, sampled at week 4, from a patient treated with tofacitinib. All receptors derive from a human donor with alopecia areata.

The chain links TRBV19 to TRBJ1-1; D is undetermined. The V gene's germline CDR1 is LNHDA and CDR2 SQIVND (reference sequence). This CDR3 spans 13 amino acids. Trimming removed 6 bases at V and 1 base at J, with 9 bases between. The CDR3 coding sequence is TGTGCCAGTAGGAGAACAGCGAACACTGAAGCTTTCTTT. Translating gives CASRRTANTEAFF.

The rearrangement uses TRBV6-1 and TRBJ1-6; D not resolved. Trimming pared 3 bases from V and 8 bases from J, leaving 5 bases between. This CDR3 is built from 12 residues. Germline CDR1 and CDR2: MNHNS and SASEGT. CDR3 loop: CASSDVDSPLHF. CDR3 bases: TGTGCCAGCAGTGACGTTGATTCACCCCTCCACTTT.

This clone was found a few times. For the CDR3, the DNA is TGCAGCGTTGTAGGGGACAGGCGCAATCAACTGTTTTTT. Its translation is CSVVGDRRNQLFF. The J gene is TRBJ1-4, the V gene TRBV29-1; 8 bases are shared with TRBD1. Losses at the gene ends were 4 bases for V and 12 bases for J; bases not matched to a gene: 10. The CDR3 is 13 residues long. Germline assignment: CDR1 SQVTM and CDR2 ANQGSEA. Full variable domain (outside the CDR3, taken from reference TRBV29-1 and TRBJ1-4): SAVISQKPSRDICQRGTSLTIQCQVDSQVTMMFWYRQQPGQSLTLIATANQGSEATYESGFVIDKFPISRPNLTFSTLTVSNMSPEDSSIYLCSVVGDRRNQLFFGSGTQLSVL.

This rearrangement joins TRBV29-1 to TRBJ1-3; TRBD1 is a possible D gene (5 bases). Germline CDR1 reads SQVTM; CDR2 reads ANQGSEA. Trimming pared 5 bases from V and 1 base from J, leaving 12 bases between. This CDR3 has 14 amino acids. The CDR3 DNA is TGCAGCGTTAGAGGGGCAGAATCTGGAAACACCATATATTTT. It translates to CSVRGAESGNTIYF.

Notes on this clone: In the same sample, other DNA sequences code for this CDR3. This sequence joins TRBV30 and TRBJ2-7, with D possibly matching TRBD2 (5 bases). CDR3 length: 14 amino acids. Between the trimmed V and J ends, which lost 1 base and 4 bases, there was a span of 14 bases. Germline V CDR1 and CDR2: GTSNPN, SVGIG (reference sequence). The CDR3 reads CAWSGRLAGYEQYF. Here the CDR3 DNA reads TGTGCCTGGAGTGGGAGGTTAGCAGGTTACGAGCAGTACTTC.

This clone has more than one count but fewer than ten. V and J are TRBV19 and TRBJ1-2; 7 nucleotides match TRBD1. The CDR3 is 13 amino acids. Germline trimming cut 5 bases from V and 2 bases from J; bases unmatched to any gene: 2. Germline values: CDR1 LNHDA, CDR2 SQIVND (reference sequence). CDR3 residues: CASSRDSNYGYTF. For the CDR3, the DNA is TGTGCCAGTAGTCGGGACAGCAACTATGGCTACACCTTC.

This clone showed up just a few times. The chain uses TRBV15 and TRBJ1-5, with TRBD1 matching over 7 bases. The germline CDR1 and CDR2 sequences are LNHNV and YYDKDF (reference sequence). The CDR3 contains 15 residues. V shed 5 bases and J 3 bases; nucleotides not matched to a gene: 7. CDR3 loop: CATSEDRVHNQPQHF. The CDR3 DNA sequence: TGTGCCACCAGCGAAGACAGGGTTCACAATCAGCCCCAGCATTTT.

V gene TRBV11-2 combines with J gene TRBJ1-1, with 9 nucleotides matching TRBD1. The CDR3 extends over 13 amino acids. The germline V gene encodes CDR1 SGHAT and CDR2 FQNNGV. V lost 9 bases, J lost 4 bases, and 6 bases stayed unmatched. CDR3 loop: CASDMTGGTEAFF. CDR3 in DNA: TGTGCCAGTGACATGACAGGGGGCACTGAAGCTTTCTTT.

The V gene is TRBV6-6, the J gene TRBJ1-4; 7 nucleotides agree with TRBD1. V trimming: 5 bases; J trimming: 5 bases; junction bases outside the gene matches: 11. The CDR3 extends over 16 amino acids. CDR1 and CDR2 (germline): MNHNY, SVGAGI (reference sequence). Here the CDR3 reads CASSGQASYGNEKLFF. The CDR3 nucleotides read TGTGCCAGCAGTGGACAGGCCTCGTATGGGAATGAAAAACTGTTTTTT.

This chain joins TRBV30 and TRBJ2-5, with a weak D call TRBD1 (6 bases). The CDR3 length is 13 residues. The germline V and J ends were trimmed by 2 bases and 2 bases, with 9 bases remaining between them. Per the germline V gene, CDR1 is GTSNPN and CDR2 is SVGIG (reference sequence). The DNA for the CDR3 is TGTGCCTGGAGTCGGACAGTTCAAGAGACCCAGTACTTC. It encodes CAWSRTVQETQYF.

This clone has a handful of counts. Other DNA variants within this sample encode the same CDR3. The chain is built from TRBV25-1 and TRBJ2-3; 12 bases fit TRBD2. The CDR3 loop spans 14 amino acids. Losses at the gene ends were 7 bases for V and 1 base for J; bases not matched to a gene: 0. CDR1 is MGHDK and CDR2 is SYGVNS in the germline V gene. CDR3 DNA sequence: TGTGCCAGCACTAGCGGGAGGGGCACAGATACGCAGTATTTT. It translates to CASTSGRGTDTQYF.

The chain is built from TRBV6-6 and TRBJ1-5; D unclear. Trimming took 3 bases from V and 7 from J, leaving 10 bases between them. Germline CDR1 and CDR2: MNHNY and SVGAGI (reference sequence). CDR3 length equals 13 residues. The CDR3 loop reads CASSYKGLQPQHF. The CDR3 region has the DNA TGTGCCAGCAGTTATAAGGGTTTGCAGCCCCAGCATTTT.

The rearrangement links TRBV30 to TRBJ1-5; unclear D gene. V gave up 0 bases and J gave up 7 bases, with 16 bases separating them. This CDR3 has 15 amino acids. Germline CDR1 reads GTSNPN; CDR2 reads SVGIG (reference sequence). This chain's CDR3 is CAWSVGRNRVQPQHF. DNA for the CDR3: TGTGCCTGGAGTGTCGGCAGGAATCGTGTGCAGCCCCAGCATTTT.

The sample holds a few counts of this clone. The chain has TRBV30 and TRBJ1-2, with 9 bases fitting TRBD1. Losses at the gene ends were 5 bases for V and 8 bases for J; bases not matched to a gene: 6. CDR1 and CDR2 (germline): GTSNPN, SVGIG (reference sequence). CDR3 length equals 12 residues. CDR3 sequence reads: CAWQQGARGYTF. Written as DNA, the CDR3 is TGTGCCTGGCAACAGGGGGCGAGAGGCTACACCTTC.

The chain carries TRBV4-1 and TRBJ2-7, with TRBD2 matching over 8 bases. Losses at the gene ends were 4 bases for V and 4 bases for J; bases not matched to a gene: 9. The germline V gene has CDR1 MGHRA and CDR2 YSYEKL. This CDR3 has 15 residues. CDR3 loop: CASSLLSGSSYEQYF. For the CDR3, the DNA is TGCGCCAGCAGCCTCCTGAGCGGGAGTAGTTACGAGCAGTACTTC.

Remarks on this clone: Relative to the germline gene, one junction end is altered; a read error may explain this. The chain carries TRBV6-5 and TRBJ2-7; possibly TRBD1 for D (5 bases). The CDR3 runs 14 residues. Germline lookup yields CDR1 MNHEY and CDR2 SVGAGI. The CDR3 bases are TGTGCCAGCAGTTATAAGGGGAAGTCCTACGGGCAGTACTTC. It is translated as CASSYKGKSYGQYF.

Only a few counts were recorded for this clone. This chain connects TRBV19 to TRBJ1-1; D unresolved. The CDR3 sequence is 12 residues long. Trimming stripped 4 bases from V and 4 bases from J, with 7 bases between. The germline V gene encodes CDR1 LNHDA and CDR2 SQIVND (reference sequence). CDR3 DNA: TGTGCCAGTAGTACCATCGGCACTGAAGCTTTCTTT. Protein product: CASSTIGTEAFF. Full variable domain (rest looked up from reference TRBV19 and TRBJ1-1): DGGITQSPKYLFRKEGQNVTLSCEQNLNHDAMYWYRQDPGQGLRLIYYSQIVNDFQKGDIAEGYSVSREKKESFPLTVTSAQKNPTAFYLCASSTIGTEAFFGQGTRLTVV.

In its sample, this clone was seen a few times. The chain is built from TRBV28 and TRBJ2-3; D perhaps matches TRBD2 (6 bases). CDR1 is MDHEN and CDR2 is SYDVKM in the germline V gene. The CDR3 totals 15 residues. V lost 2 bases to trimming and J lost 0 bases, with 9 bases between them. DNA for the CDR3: TGTGCCAGCAGTTTAGGCGGGGCGAGCACAGATACGCAGTATTTT. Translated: CASSLGGASTDTQYF.

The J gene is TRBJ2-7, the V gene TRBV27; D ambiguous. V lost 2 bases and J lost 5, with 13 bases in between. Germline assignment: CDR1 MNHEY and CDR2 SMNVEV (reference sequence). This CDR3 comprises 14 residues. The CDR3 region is CASSLIRSPNEQYF. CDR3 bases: TGTGCCAGCAGTTTAATTCGGAGTCCCAACGAGCAGTACTTC.

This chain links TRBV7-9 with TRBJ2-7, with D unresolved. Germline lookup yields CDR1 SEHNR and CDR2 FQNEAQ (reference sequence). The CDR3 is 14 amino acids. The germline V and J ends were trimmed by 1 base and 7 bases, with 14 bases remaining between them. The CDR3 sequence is CASSLVSLSEEQYF. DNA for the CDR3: TGTGCCAGCAGCTTAGTCTCGCTATCGGAAGAGCAGTACTTC. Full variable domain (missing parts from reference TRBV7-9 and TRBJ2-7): DTGVSQNPRHKITKRGQNVTFRCDPISEHNRLYWYRQTLGQGPEFLTYFQNEAQLEKSRLLSDRFSAERPKGSFSTLEIQRTEQGDSAMYLCASSLVSLSEEQYFGPGTRLTVT.

CDR3 in DNA: TGTGCCATCAGTGTGAACAAAGAGACCCAGTACTTC. It encodes CAISVNKETQYF. The rearrangement uses TRBV10-3 and TRBJ2-5; D call uncertain. The length of the CDR3 is 12 residues. Germline V CDR1 and CDR2: ENHRY, SYGVKD. Trimming left V 4 bases short and J 3 bases short, with 6 bases between.

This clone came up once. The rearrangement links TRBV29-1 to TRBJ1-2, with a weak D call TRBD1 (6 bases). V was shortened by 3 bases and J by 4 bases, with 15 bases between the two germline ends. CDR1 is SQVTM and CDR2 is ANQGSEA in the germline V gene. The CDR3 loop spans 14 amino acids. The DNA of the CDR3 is TGCAGCGTTGATAAGAAAGGGGGTTCCTATGGCTACACCTTC. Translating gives CSVDKKGGSYGYTF.

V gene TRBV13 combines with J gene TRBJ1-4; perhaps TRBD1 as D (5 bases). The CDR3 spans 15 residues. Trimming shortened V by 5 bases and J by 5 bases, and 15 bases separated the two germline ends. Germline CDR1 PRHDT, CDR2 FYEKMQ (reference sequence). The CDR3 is CASSTREGRNEKLFF. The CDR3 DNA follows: TGTGCCAGCAGCACCAGGGAAGGGAGGAATGAAAAACTGTTTTTT. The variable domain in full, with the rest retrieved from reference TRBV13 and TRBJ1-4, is AAGVIQSPRHLIKEKRETATLKCYPIPRHDTVYWYQQGPGQDPQFLISFYEKMQSDKGSIPDRFSAQQFSDYHSELNMSSLELGDSALYFCASSTREGRNEKLFFGSGTQLSVL.

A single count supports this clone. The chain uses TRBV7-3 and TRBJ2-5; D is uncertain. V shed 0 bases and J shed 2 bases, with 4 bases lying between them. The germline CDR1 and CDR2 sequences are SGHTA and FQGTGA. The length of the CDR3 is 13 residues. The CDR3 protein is CASSLTQQETQYF. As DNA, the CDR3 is TGTGCCAGCAGCTTAACGCAGCAAGAGACCCAGTACTTC.

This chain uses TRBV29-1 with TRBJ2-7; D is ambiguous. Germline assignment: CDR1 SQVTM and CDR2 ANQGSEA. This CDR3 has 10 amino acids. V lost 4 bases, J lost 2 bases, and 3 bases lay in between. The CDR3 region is CSVVTYEQYF. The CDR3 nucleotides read TGCAGCGTTGTGACCTACGAGCAGTACTTC.

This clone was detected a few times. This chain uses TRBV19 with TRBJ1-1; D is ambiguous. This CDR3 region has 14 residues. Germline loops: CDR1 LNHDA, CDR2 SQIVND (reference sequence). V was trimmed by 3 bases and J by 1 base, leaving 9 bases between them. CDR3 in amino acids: CASSIGSENTEAFF. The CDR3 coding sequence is TGTGCCAGTAGTATCGGTTCAGAGAACACTGAAGCTTTCTTT.